This TCR beta chain is from a study of beta chain features in type 1 diabetes (dated 2018 in TCRdb). In the study overall: Mean age, gender distribution, total cell number and subset yield did not differ between patients and healthy donors. In the study, TCRB repertoires of sorted circulating CD4+ T cell subsets from recently diagnosed type 1 diabetes patients were compared with those of matched healthy donors. Regulatory and stem cell-like memory subsets were isolated from only 8 patients and about eight healthy donors, whereas naive and central memory subsets came from all 28 donors. A total of about 99,000,000 sorted cells were examined across all samples, and RNA yield correlated strongly with the number of cells per subset.

From each donor, a single peripheral blood sample of 90 to 150 mL on average was drawn into heparinised tubes. Using a panel that included CD45RO, CCR7, CD25, CD127, CD95 and CD27, naive, central memory, regulatory and stem cell-like memory CD4+ T cells were sorted on a BD FACSAria II. All sorted populations exceeded 95% purity. PBMCs were isolated immediately by Lymphoprep density gradient centrifugation and stained directly without culture. To minimize batch effects, samples were stained and sorted in pairs, one healthy donor with one patient per experiment. V lost 4 bases and J lost 6 bases; the stretch between them is 14 bases long. Reading from cysteine to phenylalanine, the CDR3 counts 14 amino acids. The only DNA kept is the CDR3, 42 bases in frame from the first base. CDR1 and CDR2, per the germline V gene (reference sequence), are PRHDT and FYEKMQ. Findings and caveats that apply to the study as a whole: Naive, central memory and regulatory TCRB repertoires appeared more similar among patients than among healthy donors. Only small numbers of individuals were included in the HLA sub-analyses, which left unresolved whether HLA type had any influence on TCRB rearrangement. Because cDNA was sequenced instead of genomic DNA, highly expressing activated cells could be over-represented, though the groups showed no difference in activation or CD3 levels. At VDJ recombination sites, type 1 diabetes patients had fewer insertions and more deleted nucleotides, which implies abnormalities in thymic rearrangement. Shorter templates might be favored by PCR, yet because patient and control samples were amplified and corrected together, any such skew would affect both groups equally. A moderate but significant shortening of TCRB CDR3 length was observed in type 1 diabetes patients in all four CD4+ subsets.

All of the isolated RNA was reverse transcribed with the High Capacity cDNA Reverse Transcription Kit, so expressed TCRB transcripts were sequenced. Naive, central memory and regulatory T cell samples underwent deep immunoSEQ sequencing, averaging about 3.5 million total reads per sample. Sorted cells were lysed in RLT buffer and RNA was extracted with DNase-treated RNeasy Micro or Mini kits, depending on cell number. To prevent cross-contamination, each cell subset was processed individually, whereas patient and healthy donor samples were processed jointly. Using the immunoSEQ multiplex PCR, TCRB sequences were amplified from cDNA into 87-bp fragments spanning the CDR3 region. The amplicons were sequenced using the Illumina HiSeq platform. In the original analysis: PCR bias was corrected computationally using synthetic template baselines, and reads within Hamming distance 2 were collapsed, with unmergeable singletons discarded. Reads were aligned to IMGT to assign V, D and J genes, CDR3 length, and insertions or deletions at six rearrangement sites. Within each subset, clonotype counts were normalized to the number of sorted cells before true diversity and Gini coefficients were calculated with the tcR R package. The overlap coefficient, calculated on TCRB nucleotide sequences, was used to measure repertoire sharing. Imported from immuneACCESS, the table was reduced by TCRdb to in-frame sequences with V and J called. These copies leave out some clones; in studies compared against another copy, an unresolved V gene accounts for under half, and the cause of the remainder is not known. The V and J calls and clone size come from that table; D and trimming were worked out from the DNA. The sample includes roughly 170,000 clones, with about 12% observed a single time. The top ten constitute 0.55% to 0.8% of the sample.

Comments on this clone: The antigen this receptor binds is unknown. There are no base qualities to consult, and no much larger clone falls within one base.

Sequenced: central memory CD4+ T cells from blood. The V and J segments used are TRBV13 and TRBJ2-3; TRBD1 could be the D gene, as 5 bases match. The receptor's source is a woman younger than 30 in good health. CDR3 protein: CASSSDNQGDTQYF. The sequence in DNA is TGTGCCAGCAGCTCGGACAATCAAGGGGATACGCAGTATTTT.